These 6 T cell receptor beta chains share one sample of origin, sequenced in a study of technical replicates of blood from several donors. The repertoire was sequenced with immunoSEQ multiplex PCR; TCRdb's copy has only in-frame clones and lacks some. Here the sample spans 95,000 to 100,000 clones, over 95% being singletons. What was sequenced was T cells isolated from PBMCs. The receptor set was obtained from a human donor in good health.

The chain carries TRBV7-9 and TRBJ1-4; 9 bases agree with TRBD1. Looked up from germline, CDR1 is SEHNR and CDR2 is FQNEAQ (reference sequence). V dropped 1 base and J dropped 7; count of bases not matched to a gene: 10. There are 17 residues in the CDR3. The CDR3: CASSLGVSGTGSEKLFF. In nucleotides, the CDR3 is TGTGCCAGCAGCTTAGGTGTCTCTGGGACAGGGAGTGAAAAACTGTTTTTT. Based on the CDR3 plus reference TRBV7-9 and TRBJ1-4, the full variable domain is DTGVSQNPRHKITKRGQNVTFRCDPISEHNRLYWYRQTLGQGPEFLTYFQNEAQLEKSRLLSDRFSAERPKGSFSTLEIQRTEQGDSAMYLCASSLGVSGTGSEKLFFGSGTQLSVL.

For the CDR3, the DNA is TGCGCCAGCAGCTTGTTAGGCGGTGGCCTTCTAGCCAAAAACATTCAGTACTTC. It is translated as CASSLLGGGLLAKNIQYF. V is TRBV5-1 and J is TRBJ2-4; D is unresolved. This CDR3 comprises 18 residues. Germline V CDR1 and CDR2: SGHRS, YFSETQ. Trimming left V 1 base short and J 0 bases short, with 17 bases between.

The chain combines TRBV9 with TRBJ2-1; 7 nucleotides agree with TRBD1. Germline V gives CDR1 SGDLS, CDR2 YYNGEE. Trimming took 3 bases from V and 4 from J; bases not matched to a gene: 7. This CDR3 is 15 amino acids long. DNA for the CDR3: TGTGCCAGCAGCGCGTCCGGGACAGCTTACAATGAGCAGTTCTTC. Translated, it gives CASSASGTAYNEQFF.

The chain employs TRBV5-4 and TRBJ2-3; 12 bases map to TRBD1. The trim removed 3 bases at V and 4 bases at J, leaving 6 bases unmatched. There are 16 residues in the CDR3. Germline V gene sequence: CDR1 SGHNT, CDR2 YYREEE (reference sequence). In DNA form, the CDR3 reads TGTGCCAGCAGCTCGGTCGGGACAGGGGGCGCAGATACGCAGTATTTT. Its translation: CASSSVGTGGADTQYF. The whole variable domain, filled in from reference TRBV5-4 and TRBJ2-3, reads ETGVTQSPTHLIKTRGQQVTLRCSSQSGHNTVSWYQQALGQGPQFIFQYYREEENGRGNFPPRFSGLQFPNYSSELNVNALELDDSALYLCASSSVGTGGADTQYFGPGTRLTVL.

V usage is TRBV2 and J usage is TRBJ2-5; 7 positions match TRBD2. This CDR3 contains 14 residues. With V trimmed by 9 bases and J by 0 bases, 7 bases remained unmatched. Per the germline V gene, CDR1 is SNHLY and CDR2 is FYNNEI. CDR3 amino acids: CASRPGTNQETQYF. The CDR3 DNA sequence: TGTGCCAGTCGGCCCGGGACTAACCAAGAGACCCAGTACTTC.

DNA of the CDR3: TGTGCCAGCAGCTTACTCAGCGGGAGGGAGGTCGGGGAGCTGTTTTTT. This codes for CASSLLSGREVGELFF. V gene TRBV4-2 combines with J gene TRBJ2-2; 10 positions match TRBD2. CDR1 and CDR2 from the germline V gene are LGHNA and YNFKEQ. V trimming: 5 bases; J trimming: 7 bases; junction bases outside the gene matches: 10. The CDR3 loop spans 16 amino acids.